This T cell receptor (beta chain) was sequenced during a study of T cells after somatic rescue of genetic block. The CDR3 contains 16 residues. The V and J ends lost 3 bases and 4 bases respectively, with 15 bases between them. Germline values: CDR1 MNHNS, CDR2 SASEGT. The method was immunoSEQ multiplex PCR; TCRdb's version includes in-frame clones alone and lacks a portion of them. The table has approximately 10,000 clones, 70% to 75% seen once. The rearrangement joins TRBV6-1 to TRBJ2-2; D is possibly TRBD2 (5 bases). This TCR came from a boy aged 10-17 years. The sequencing sample was made of peripheral blood mononuclear cells (PBMCs). This chain's CDR3 is CASSDRSGGPTGELFF. CDR3 DNA: TGTGCCAGCAGTGACCGTTCTGGCGGGCCCACCGGGGAGCTGTTTTTT.